This note documents a single T cell receptor beta chain sequence. Antigen unknown. The data belong to a study of a mutant IDH1 vaccine in newly diagnosed glioma. Study in general: Vaccination started 4-6 weeks after radiotherapy alone, or with temozolomide cycles. Visit timing is recorded as week 35 for V12 and week 47 for V13. Most patients had radiochemotherapy with temozolomide before enrollment; others had one alone. Study observations and caveats: The authors found pseudoprogression apparently unrelated to changes in top peripheral T cell clonotypes.

V lost 10 bases and J 7 bases, leaving 22 bases between the germline ends. Germline V gene data show CDR1 as SGHTA and CDR2 as FQGNSA. The CDR3 spans 14 residues. Clones were sequenced by immunoSEQ multiplex PCR, and TCRdb holds only the in-frame ones, with some missing. This table has around 70,000 clones, around nine tenths appearing once. Specified time point: week 35, safety follow-up. Doses consisted of 300 ug of mutant IDH1 20-mer peptide each, paired with topical imiquimod. This rearrangement joins TRBV7-2 to TRBJ1-1; D call uncertain. This material consisted of PBMCs, taken from a glioma patient whose treatment included an IDH1 peptide vaccine. The sequence came from a young man with glioma. As DNA, the CDR3 is TGTGCCATCAGTGTCCGGCAACACCTGGGTGAAGCTTTCTTT. Protein product: CAISVRQHLGEAFF.